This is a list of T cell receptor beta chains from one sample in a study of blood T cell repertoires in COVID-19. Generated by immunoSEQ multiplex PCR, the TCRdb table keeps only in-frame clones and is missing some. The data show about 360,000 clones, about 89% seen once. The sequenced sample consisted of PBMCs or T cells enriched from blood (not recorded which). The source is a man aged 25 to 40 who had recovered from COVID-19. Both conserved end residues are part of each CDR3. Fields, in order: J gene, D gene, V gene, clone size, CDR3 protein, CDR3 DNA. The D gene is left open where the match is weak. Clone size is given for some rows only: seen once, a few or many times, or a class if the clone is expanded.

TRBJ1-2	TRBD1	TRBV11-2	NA	CASSQTGTGVYGYTF	TGTGCCAGCAGTCAAACCGGGACAGGGGTCTATGGCTACACCTTC
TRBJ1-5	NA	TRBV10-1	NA	CASSDNYQPQHF	TGCGCCAGCAGTGATAATTATCAGCCCCAGCATTTT
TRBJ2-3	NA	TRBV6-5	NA	CASSYSRYTDTQYF	TGTGCCAGCAGTTACTCGCGGTACACAGATACGCAGTATTTT
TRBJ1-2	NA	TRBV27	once	CASRARRRGYTF	TGTGCCAGCAGGGCCAGGCGTCGGGGCTACACCTTC
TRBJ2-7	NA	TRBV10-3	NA	CAIGPPGARERNF	TGTGCCATCGGGCCTCCAGGGGCGAGAGAGCGGAACTTC
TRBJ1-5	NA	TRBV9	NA	CASSPTGNQPQHF	TGTGCCAGCAGCCCGACGGGAAATCAGCCCCAGCATTTT
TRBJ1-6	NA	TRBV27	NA	CASSLGQAPLHF	TGTGCCAGCAGTTTAGGGCAGGCACCCCTCCACTTT
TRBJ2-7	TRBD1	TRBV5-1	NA	CASSLYRGSPYEQYF	TGCGCCAGCAGCCTCTACAGGGGGAGTCCCTACGAGCAGTACTTC
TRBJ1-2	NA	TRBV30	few	CAWSVRRRMERGNGYTF	TGTGCCTGGAGTGTAAGGCGGAGGATGGAGCGGGGGAATGGCTACACCTTC
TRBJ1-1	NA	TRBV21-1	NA	CASSGTEQNEAFF	TGTGCCAGCAGCGGGACAGAACAAAATGAAGCTTTCTTT
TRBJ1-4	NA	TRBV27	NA	CASSSHNSIENEKLFF	TGTGCCAGCAGTTCACATAACAGCATTGAAAATGAAAAACTGTTTTTT
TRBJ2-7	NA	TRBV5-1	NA	CASSSGGGTYEQYF	TGCGCCAGCAGCTCGGGTGGGGGCACCTACGAGCAGTACTTC